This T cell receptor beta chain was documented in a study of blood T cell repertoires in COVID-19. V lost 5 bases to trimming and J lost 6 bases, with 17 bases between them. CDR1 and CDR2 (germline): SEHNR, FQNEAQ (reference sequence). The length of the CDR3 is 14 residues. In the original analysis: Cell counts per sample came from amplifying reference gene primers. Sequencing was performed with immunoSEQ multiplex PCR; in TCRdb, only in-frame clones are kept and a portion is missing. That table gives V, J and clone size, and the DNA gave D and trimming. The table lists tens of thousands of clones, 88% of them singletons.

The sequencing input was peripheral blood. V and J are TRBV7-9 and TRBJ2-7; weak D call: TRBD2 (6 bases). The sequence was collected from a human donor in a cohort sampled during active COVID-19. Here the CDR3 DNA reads TGTGCCAGCAGCCCCAGTGGAGGGTGGCGCGAGCAGTACTTC. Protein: CASSPSGGWREQYF. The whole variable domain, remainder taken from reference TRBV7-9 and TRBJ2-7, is DTGVSQNPRHKITKRGQNVTFRCDPISEHNRLYWYRQTLGQGPEFLTYFQNEAQLEKSRLLSDRFSAERPKGSFSTLEIQRTEQGDSAMYLCASSPSGGWREQYFGPGTRLTVT.